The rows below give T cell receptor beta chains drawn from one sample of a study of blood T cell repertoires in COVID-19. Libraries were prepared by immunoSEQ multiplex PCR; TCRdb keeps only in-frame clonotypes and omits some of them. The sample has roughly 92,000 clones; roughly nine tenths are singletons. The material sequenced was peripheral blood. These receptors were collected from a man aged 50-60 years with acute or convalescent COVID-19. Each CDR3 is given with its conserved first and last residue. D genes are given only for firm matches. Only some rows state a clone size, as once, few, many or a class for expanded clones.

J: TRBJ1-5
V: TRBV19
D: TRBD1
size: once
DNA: TGTGCCAGTAATCCAGGGGGTTATCAGCCCCAGCATTTT
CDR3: CASNPGGYQPQHF

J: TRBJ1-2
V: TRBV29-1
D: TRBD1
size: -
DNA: TGCAGCGTTGAAGTAGTTAAGGGGGCAGGAGGCTACACCTTC
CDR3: CSVEVVKGAGGYTF

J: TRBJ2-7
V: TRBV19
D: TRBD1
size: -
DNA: TGTGCCAGTAGTAAACCGACAGGGGGAGGCTCCTACGAGCAGTACTTC
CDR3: CASSKPTGGGSYEQYF

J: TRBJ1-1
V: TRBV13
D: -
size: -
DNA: TGTGCCAGCAGCTCGAGTCAGGGGCTGAACACTGAAGCTTTCTTT
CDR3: CASSSSQGLNTEAFF

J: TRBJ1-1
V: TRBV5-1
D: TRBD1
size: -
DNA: TGCGCCAGCAGCTGGCAGGGGGCGAACACTGAAGCTTTCTTT
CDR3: CASSWQGANTEAFF

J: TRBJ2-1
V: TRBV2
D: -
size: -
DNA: TGTGCCAGCAGTGGGCGACAGAGCTCCTACAATGAGCAGTTCTTC
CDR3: CASSGRQSSYNEQFF

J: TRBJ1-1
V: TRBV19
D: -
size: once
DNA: TGTGCCAGTAGTATCGTCGTGAACACTGAAGCTTTCTTT
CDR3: CASSIVVNTEAFF

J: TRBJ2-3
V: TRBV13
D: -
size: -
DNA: TGTGCCAGCAGCTTAGGGACAGGCCGCACAGATACGCAGTATTTT
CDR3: CASSLGTGRTDTQYF

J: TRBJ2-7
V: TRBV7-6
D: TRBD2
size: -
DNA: TGTGCCAGCAGCTTAGGGCCTAGCGGGAGTTACGAGCAGTACTTC
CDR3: CASSLGPSGSYEQYF

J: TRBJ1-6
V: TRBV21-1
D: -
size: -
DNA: TGTGCCAGCAGCAAAGAAAAAGGAGGATGCTCCTATAATTCACCCCTCCACTTT
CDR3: CASSKEKGGCSYNSPLHF

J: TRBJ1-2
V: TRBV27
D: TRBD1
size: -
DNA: TGTGCCAGCAGTGTACAGGGGGGGGGCTATGGCTACACCTTC
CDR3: CASSVQGGGYGYTF

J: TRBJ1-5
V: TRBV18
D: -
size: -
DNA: TGTGCCAGCTCACCCAGCGGGAGAAACAATCAGCCCCAGCATTTT
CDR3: CASSPSGRNNQPQHF

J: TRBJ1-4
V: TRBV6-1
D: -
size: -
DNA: TGTGCCAGCAGTGAAGCGCCATGGACAGAGCCGTTGGCTAATGAAAAACTGTTTTTT
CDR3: CASSEAPWTEPLANEKLFF

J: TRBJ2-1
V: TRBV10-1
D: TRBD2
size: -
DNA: TGCGCCAGCAGCTCCTTAGCGGGAGCCCAGACGTTCTTC
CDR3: CASSSLAGAQTFF

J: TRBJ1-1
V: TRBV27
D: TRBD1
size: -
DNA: TGTGCCAGCACCCGTAGGGATTTACAGGGGGCTAATGAAGCTTTCTTT
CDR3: CASTRRDLQGANEAFF

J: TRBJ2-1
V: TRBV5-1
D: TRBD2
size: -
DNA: TGCGCCAGCAGCTTGGGACTAGCGGGAGCCAGTGAGCAGTTCTTC
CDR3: CASSLGLAGASEQFF

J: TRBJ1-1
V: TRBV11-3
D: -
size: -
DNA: TGTGCCAGCAGCTTTAGTAAGGGGACTGAAGCTTTCTTT
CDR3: CASSFSKGTEAFF

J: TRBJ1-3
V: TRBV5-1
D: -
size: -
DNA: TGCGCCAGCAGCTTGGATAGCTCTGGAAACACCATATATTTT
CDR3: CASSLDSSGNTIYF

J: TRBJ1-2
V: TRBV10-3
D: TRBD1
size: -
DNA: TGTGCCATCAGTGGGGGGACAGGGGTTTATGGCTACACCTTC
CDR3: CAISGGTGVYGYTF

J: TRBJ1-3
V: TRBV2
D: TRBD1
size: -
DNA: TGTGCCAGCAGGAGGACAGGCCAACCCTCTGGAAACACCATATATTTT
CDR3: CASRRTGQPSGNTIYF

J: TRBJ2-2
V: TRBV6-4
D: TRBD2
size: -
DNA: TGTGCCAGCAGTCCCGGGACTAGCACCGGGGAGCTGTTTTTT
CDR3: CASSPGTSTGELFF

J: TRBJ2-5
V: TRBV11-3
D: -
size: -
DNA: TGTGCCAGCAGCTTGGGTCTTGGGGGGGGCGAGACCCAGTACTTC
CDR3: CASSLGLGGGETQYF

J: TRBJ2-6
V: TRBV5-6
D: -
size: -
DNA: TGTGCCAGCAGCTCTACAACTGGGAGCTCTGGGGCCAACGTCCTGACTTTC
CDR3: CASSSTTGSSGANVLTF

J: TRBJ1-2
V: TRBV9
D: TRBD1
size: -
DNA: TGTGCCAGCAGCAGGGGACAGGCTAACTATGGCTACACCTTC
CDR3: CASSRGQANYGYTF

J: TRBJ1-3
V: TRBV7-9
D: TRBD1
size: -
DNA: TGTGCCAGCAGCCCCGACAGGGTTCTTACCCTCTCTGGAAACACCATATATTTT
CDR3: CASSPDRVLTLSGNTIYF

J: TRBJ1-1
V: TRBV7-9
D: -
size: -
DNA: TGTGCCAGCAGCTCAGGCGTGATGAACACTGAAGCTTTCTTT
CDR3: CASSSGVMNTEAFF

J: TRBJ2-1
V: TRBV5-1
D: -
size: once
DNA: TGCGCCAGCAAGTTAGCGGAAAGAGATAACAATGAGCAGTTCTTC
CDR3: CASKLAERDNNEQFF

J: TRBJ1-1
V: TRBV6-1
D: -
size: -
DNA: TGTGCCAGCAGTGAAGACAGGGTCACTGAAGCTTTCTTT
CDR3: CASSEDRVTEAFF

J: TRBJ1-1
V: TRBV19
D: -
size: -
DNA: TGTGCCAGTAGTATTAACAGGGAGGGTGAAGCTTTCTTT
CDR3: CASSINREGEAFF

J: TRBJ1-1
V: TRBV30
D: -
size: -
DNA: TGTGCCTGGAGTGTAGCCCCCCGGGTGAACACTGAAGCTTTCTTT
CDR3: CAWSVAPRVNTEAFF

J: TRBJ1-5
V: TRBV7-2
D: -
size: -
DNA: TGTGCCAGCAGCCCCCTCGGGGGGCGGTATCAGCCCCAGCATTTT
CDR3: CASSPLGGRYQPQHF

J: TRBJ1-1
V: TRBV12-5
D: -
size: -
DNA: TGTGCTAGTGGAGTGGGAGGGCCCATGAACACTGAAGCTTTCTTT
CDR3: CASGVGGPMNTEAFF

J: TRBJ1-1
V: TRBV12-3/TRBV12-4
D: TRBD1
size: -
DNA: TGTGCCAGCAGTCGACAGGGAGGCACTGAAGCTTTCTTT
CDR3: CASSRQGGTEAFF

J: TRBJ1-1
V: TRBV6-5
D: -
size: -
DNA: TGTGCCAGCTACGGCGCAGGGGAAGCTTTCTTT
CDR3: CASYGAGEAFF

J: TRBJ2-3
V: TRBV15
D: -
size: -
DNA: TGTGCCACCAGCAGACCCGGGTCTCAGGGTACGCAGTATTTT
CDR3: CATSRPGSQGTQYF